This T cell receptor (beta chain) appears in the sequencing data of a study of OX40 agonist ivuxolimab in advanced cancers. Study at large: The mean age was 60 years, ranging from 23 to 79, with around four fifths of participants male.

With respect to this clone: The target antigen is unknown.

Blood draws occurred at baseline, cycle 4 day 1, and cycle 7 day 1. CDR3 length: 13 amino acids. Germline assignment: CDR1 SGHVS and CDR2 FNYEAQ. Trimming pared 4 bases from V and 10 bases from J, leaving 14 bases between. Some clones are missing from TCRdb's copy, which holds only in-frame ones; the method was immunoSEQ multiplex PCR. The data hold approximately 100,000 clones, with 80% to 95% observed a single time. Notes on the study in general: CD8+ T cells (on average) carried more expanded clones than CD4+ T cells.

V and J are TRBV7-6 and TRBJ2-1, with D maybe TRBD2 (6 bases). The TCR sequence derives from an adult with an advanced solid tumor such as melanoma, head and neck, liver or kidney cancer. Here the sequenced sample was CD4+ or CD8+ T cells sorted from blood, taken in a trial of the OX40 agonist ivuxolimab. The DNA for the CDR3 is TGTGCCAGCAGCTCGGAGGGAGCGGGCGAGCAGTTCTTC. It codes for CASSSEGAGEQFF.